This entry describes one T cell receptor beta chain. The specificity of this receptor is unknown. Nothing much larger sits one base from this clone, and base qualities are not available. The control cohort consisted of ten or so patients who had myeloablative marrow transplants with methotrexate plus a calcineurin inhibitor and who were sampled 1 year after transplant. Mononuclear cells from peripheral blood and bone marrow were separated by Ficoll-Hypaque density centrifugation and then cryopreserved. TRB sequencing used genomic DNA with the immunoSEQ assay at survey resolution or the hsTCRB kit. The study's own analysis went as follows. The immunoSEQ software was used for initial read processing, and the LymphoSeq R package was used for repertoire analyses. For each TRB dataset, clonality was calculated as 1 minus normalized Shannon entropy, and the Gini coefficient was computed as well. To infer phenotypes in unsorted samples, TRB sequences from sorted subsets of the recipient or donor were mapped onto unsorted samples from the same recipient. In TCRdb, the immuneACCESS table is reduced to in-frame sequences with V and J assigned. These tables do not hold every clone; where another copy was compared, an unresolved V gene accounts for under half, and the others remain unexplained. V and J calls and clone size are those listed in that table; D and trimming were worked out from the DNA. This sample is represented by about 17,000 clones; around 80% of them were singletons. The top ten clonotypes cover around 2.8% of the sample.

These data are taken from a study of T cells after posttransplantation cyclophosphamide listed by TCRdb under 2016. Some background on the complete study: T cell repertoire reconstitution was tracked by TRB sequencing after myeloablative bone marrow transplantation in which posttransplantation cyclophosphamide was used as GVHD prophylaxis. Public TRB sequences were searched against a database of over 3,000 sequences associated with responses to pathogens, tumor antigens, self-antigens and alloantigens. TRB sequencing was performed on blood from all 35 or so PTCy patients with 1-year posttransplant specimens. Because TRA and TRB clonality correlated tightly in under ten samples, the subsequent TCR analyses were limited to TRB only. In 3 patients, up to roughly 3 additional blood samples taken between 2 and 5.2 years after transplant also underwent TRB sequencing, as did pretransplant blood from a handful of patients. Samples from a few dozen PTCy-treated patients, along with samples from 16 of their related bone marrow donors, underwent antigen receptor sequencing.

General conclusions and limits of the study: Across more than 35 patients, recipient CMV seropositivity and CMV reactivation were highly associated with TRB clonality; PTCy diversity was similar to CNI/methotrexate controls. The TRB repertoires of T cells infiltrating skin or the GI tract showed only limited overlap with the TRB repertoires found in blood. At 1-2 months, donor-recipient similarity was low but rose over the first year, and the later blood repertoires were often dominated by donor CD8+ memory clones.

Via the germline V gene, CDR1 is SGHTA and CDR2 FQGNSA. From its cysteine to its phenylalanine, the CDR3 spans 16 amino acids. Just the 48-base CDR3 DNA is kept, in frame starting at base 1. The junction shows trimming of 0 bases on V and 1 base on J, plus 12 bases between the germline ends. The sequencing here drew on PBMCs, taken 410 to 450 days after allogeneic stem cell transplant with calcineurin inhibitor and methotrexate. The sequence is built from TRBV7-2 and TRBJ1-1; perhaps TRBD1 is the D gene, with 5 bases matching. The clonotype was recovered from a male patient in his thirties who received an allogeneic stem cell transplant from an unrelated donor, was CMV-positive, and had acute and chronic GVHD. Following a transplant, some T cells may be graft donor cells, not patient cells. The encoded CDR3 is CASSLASGGANTEAFF. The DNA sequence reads TGTGCCAGCAGCTTAGCGTCGGGGGGTGCGAACACTGAAGCTTTCTTT. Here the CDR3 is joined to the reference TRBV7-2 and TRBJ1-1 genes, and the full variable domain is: GAGVSQSPSNKVTEKGKDVELRCDPISGHTALYWYRQSLGQGLEFLIYFQGNSAPDKSGLPSDRFSAERTGGSVSTLTIQRTQQEDSAVYLCASSLASGGANTEAFFGQGTRLTVV.